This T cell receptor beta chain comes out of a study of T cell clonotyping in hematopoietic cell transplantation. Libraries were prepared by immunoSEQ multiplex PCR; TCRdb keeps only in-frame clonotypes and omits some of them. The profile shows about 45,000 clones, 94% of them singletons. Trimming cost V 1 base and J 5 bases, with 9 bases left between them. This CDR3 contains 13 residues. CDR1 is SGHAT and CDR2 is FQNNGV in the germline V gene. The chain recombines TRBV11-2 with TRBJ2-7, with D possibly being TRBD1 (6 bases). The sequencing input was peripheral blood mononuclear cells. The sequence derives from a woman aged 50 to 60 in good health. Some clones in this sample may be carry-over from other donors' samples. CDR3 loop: CASSLGRDNEQYF. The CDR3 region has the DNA TGTGCCAGCAGCTTAGGCAGGGACAACGAGCAGTACTTC.